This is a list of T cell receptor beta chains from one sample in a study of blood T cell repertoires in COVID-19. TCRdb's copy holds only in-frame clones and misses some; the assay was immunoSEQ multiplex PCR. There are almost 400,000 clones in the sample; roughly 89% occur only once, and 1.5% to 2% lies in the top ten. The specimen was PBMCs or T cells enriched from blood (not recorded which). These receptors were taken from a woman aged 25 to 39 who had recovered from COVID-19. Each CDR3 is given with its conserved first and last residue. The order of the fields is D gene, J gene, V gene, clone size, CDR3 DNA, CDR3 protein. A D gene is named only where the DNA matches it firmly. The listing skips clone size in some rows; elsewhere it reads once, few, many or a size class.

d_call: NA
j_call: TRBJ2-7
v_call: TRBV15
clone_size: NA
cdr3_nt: TGTGCCACCAGCGCCCAGGGGACCTACGAGCAGTACTTC
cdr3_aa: CATSAQGTYEQYF

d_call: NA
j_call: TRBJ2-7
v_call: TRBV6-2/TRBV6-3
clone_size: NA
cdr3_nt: TGTGCCAGCAGTTACTCGACTAGCTCCTACGAGCAGTACTTC
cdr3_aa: CASSYSTSSYEQYF

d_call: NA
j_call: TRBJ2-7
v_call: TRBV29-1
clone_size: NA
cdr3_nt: TGCAGCGTTGAAATTAGCCCTTCCTACGAGCAGTACTTC
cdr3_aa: CSVEISPSYEQYF

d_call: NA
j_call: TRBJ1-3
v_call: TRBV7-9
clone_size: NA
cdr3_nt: TGTGCCAGCAGCTTAGTGGGCCGTGGAAACACCATATATTTT
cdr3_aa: CASSLVGRGNTIYF

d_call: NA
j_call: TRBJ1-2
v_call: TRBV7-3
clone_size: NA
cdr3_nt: TGTGCCAGCAGCTCATCGCCAGGACAGTCTTCCGTAGATGGCTACACCTTC
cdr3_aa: CASSSSPGQSSVDGYTF

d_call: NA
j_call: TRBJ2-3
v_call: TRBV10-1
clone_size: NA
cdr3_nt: TGCGCCAGCAGTGAGAGGGGTACAGATACGCAGTATTTT
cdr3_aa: CASSERGTDTQYF

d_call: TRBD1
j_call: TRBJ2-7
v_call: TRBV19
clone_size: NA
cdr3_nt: TGTGCCAGTAGTGACCCCGGGACAGGGGGATCCTACGAGCAGTACTTC
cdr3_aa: CASSDPGTGGSYEQYF

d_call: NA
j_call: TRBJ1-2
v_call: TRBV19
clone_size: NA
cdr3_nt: TGTGCCAGTAGTTCTGCCGCGGCCGGGTGGGATGGCTACACCTTC
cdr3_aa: CASSSAAAGWDGYTF

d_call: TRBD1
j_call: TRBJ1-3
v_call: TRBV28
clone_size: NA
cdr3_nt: TGTGCCAGCAGTTCGAACAGGGGAAGAACTGGAAACACCATATATTTT
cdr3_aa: CASSSNRGRTGNTIYF

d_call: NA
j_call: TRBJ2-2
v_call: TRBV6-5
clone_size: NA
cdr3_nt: TGTGCCAGCAGGAAGGGACACGCGAACACCGGGGAGCTGTTTTTT
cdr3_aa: CASRKGHANTGELFF

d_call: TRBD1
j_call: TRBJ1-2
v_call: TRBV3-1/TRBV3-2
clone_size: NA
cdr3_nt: TGTGCCAGCAGCCTAATACAGGGGGACTACACCTTC
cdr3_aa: CASSLIQGDYTF

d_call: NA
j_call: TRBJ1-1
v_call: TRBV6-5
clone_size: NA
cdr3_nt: TGTGCCAGCAGTCATCCCCTATCCACTGAAGCTTTCTTT
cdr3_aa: CASSHPLSTEAFF

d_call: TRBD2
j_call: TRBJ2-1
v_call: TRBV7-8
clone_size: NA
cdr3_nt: TGTGCCAGCAGCCCGAGCCTTAGCGGGGGTTACGGCGCCTACAATGAGCAGTTCTTC
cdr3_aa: CASSPSLSGGYGAYNEQFF

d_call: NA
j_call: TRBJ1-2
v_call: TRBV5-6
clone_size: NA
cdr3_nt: TGTGCCAGCAGGATAGGGGGGGATGTTGGCTACACCTTC
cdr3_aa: CASRIGGDVGYTF

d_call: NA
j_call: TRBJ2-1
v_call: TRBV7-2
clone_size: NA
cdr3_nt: TGTGCCAGCAGCCCCATTGGAGGCGATGAGCAGTTCTTC
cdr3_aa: CASSPIGGDEQFF

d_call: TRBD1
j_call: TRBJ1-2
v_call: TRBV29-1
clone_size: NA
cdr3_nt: TGCAGCGTCAAGGACAGGGATAACTATGGCTACACCTTC
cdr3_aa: CSVKDRDNYGYTF

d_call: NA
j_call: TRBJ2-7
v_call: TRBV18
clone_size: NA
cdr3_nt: TGTGCCAGCTCGTCACAGGGATTAGGTGGCGAGCAGTACTTC
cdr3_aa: CASSSQGLGGEQYF

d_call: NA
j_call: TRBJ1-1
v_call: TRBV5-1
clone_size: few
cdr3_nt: TGCGCCAGCAGCTTGGGGGCCTATCCCTATGAAGCTTTCTTT
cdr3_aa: CASSLGAYPYEAFF

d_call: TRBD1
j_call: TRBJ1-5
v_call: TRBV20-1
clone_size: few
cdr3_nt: TGCAGTGCTAGTTCAGGGGGCTGGGGCAATCAGCCCCAGCATTTT
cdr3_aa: CSASSGGWGNQPQHF

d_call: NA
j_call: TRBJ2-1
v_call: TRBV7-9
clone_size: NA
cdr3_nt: TGTGCCAGCAGCCCGACAGTAATCGCTGAGCAGTTCTTC
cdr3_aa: CASSPTVIAEQFF

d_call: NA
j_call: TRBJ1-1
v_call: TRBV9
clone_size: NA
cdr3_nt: TGTGCCAGCAGCAGAGGGACTGAAGCTTTCTTT
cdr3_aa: CASSRGTEAFF

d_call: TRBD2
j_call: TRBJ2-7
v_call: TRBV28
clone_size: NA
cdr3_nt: TGTGCCAGCAGTTTCTTAGCGGGGGGTAGCGCGTACTTC
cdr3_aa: CASSFLAGGSAYF

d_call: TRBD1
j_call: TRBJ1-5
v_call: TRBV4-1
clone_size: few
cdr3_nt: TGCGCCAGCAGCCCTCTCGTTGGGACAGGGATTCAACAGCCCCAGCATTTT
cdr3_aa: CASSPLVGTGIQQPQHF

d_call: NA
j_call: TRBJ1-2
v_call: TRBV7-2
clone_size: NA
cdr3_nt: TGTGCCAGCAGCTCCCGGACAGACTATGGCTACACCTTC
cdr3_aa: CASSSRTDYGYTF

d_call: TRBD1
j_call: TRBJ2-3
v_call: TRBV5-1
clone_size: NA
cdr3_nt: TGCGCCAGCAGCTTAGACAGGGGGTCGGGGCTGGATACGCAGTATTTT
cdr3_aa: CASSLDRGSGLDTQYF

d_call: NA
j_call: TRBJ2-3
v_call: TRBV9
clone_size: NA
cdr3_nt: TGTGCCAGCAGCGTAGGGGTTAGCGGAGGCACAGATACGCAGTATTTT
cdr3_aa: CASSVGVSGGTDTQYF

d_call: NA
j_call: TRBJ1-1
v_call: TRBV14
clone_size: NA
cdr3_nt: TGTGCCAGCAGCCTAAGAGGGGGAAACACTGAAGCTTTCTTT
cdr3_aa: CASSLRGGNTEAFF

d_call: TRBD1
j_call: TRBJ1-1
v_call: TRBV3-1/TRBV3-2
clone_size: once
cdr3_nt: TGTGCCAGCAGCCTTACAGGGGGCGCGACTGAAGCTTTCTTT
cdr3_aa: CASSLTGGATEAFF

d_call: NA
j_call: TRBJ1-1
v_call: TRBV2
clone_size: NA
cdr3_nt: TGTGCCAGCCCCATTCACCAGGGCATGAACACTGAAGCTTTCTTT
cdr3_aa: CASPIHQGMNTEAFF

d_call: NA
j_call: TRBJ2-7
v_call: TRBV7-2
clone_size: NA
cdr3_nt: TGTGCCAGCAGCTTAGCGCTAATCGGTTACGAGCAGTACTTC
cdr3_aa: CASSLALIGYEQYF

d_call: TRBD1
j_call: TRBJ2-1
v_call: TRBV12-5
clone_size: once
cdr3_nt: TGTGCTAGTGGCCGTGGACAGGGCACAAATGAGCAGTTCTTC
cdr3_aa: CASGRGQGTNEQFF

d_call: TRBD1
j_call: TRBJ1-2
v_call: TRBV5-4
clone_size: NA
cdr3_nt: TGTGCCAGCAGATCCACAGGGGGTAGCTACACCTTC
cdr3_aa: CASRSTGGSYTF

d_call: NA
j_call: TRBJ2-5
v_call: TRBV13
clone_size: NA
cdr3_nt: TGTGCCAGCAGCGTCACAGTTTCGAAGACCCAGTACTTC
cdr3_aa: CASSVTVSKTQYF

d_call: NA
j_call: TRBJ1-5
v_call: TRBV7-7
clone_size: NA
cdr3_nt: TGTGCCAGCAGCTTAAGGGGAGGAGGCAGAATCTCACCACAGCCCCAGCATTTT
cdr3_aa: CASSLRGGGRISPQPQHF

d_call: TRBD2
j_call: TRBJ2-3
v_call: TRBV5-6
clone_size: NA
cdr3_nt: TGTGCCAGCAGCTTGTGGCTAGCGGGGGAAACAGATACGCAGTATTTT
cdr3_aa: CASSLWLAGETDTQYF

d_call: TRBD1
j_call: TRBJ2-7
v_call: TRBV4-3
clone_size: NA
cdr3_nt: TGCGCCAGCAGCCAAGTAGCAGGGGGCAAACACGAGCAGTACTTC
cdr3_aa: CASSQVAGGKHEQYF

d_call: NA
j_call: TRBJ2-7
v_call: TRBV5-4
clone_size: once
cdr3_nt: TGTGCCAGCAGCCCGGGGACTGCGAGCTCCTACGAGCAGTACTTC
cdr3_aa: CASSPGTASSYEQYF

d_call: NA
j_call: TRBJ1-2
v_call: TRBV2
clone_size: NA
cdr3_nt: TGTGCCAGCAGCGACACTGCTAACTATGGCTACACCTTC
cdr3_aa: CASSDTANYGYTF

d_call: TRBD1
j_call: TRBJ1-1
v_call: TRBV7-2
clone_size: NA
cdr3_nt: TGTGCCAGCAGCACCCGGACAGGAGTAACTTTCTTT
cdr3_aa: CASSTRTGVTFF

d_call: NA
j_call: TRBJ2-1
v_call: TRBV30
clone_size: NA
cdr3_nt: TGTGCCTGGAGTGTTTTCCGTAGAGATGAGCAGTTCTTC
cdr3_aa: CAWSVFRRDEQFF

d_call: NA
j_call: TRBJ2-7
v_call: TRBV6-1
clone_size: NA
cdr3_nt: TGTGCCAGCAGTGATAGAAGACAGCCTAGAGCAGAGTACGGAGAGCAGTACTTC
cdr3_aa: CASSDRRQPRAEYGEQYF

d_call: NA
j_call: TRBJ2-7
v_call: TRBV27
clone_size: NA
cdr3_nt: TGTGCCAGCAGTACGAGCGGTATGGCCTACGAGCAGTACTTC
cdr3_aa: CASSTSGMAYEQYF

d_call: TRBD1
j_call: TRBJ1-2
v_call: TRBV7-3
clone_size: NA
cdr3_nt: TGTGCCAGCAGCTTGCAGGGGGCGAGTGACTACACCTTC
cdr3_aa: CASSLQGASDYTF

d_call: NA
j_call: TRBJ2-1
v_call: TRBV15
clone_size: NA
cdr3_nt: TGTGCCACCAGCAGAGACCTTGGACAGAGCCATGAGCAGTTCTTC
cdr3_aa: CATSRDLGQSHEQFF

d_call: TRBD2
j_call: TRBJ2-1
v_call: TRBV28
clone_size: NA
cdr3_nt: TGTGCCAGCAGTTTTTTGCTGGCGGGGGGCAATGAGCAGTTCTTC
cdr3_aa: CASSFLLAGGNEQFF

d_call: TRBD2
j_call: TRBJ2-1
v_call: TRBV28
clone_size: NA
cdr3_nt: TGTGCCAGCAGGCCCAGGGACGGGAGGGCCCATGAGCAGTTCTTC
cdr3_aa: CASRPRDGRAHEQFF